A selection of T cell receptor beta chains follows, all from one sample in a study of T cell responses to AZD1222 COVID-19 vaccine. Repertoires were generated with immunoSEQ multiplex PCR, while TCRdb's copy carries only in-frame clones and drops some. The sample lists over 50,000 clones; about four fifths were seen once. The sequenced sample was peripheral blood, obtained 28 days after the second AZD1222 dose. These receptors were collected from an adult who received the AZD1222 COVID-19 vaccine. The CDR3 runs from the conserved cysteine through the conserved F or W. A D gene is named only where the DNA matches it firmly. Some rows have no size entry. The others give once, few or many, or a class for an expanded clone.

v_gene	abundance	d_gene	j_gene	CDR3nt	CDR3aa
TRBV27	once	TRBD2	TRBJ2-1	TGTGCCAGCAGTTTACTAGCGGGAGTGAGTGAAGTGGATGAGCAGTTCTTC	CASSLLAGVSEVDEQFF
TRBV19	.	.	TRBJ2-5	TGTGCCAGTAGTAACCCCGGACAAACTAAAGAGACCCAGTACTTC	CASSNPGQTKETQYF
TRBV15	.	TRBD1	TRBJ2-6	TGTGCCACCAGCAGCAACAGGGGTGGTGGGGCCAACGTCCTGACTTTC	CATSSNRGGGANVLTF
TRBV19	.	.	TRBJ1-3	TGTGCCAGTAGCCCTTGGGACGGCGCCTCTGGAAACACCATATATTTT	CASSPWDGASGNTIYF
TRBV7-9	.	TRBD1	TRBJ1-5	TGTGCCAGCAGCCTTGGACAGGGGAACCAGCCCCAGCATTTT	CASSLGQGNQPQHF
TRBV25-1	.	.	TRBJ2-1	TGTGCCAGCAGTGGTAGCCTGACCGCACACGAGTTCTTC	CASSGSLTAHEFF
TRBV30	few	.	TRBJ1-6	TGTGCCTGTTCTATGAGGGGAGTTTCACCCCTCCACTTT	CACSMRGVSPLHF
TRBV6-5	.	.	TRBJ2-1	TGTGCCAGCACTCCCGCCGCCTACAATGAGCAGTTCTTC	CASTPAAYNEQFF
TRBV19	.	TRBD2	TRBJ2-1	TGTGCCAGTAGTACCCAGGGACTAGCGGGTGTAAGCTCCTACAATGAGCAGTTCTTC	CASSTQGLAGVSSYNEQFF
TRBV7-8	.	TRBD2	TRBJ2-7	TGTGCCAGCAGCTTACTAGCGGCGCCTCGAGAGCAGTACTTC	CASSLLAAPREQYF
TRBV7-2	.	.	TRBJ2-1	TGTGCCAGCACCTTCTACAATGAGCAGTTCTTC	CASTFYNEQFF
TRBV27	.	TRBD1	TRBJ2-3	TGTGCCAGCGGAGACGGACAGGGGGCTTGGACGCAGTATTTT	CASGDGQGAWTQYF
TRBV7-8	.	.	TRBJ2-7	TGTGCCAGCAGCTTAGGAGAGGGCGAGCAGTACTTC	CASSLGEGEQYF
TRBV4-3	once	TRBD2	TRBJ2-3	TGCGCCAGCAGCCAAGGCTGGACTAGCGGGAGGTCAGATACGCAGTATTTT	CASSQGWTSGRSDTQYF
TRBV7-9	.	TRBD2	TRBJ2-5	TGTGCCAGCAGCTTCGCAGCGGGAGAGTCGGGAGAGACCCAGTACTTC	CASSFAAGESGETQYF
TRBV6-2/TRBV6-3	.	.	TRBJ2-3	TGTGCCAGCAGTTATTCCGGACAGTCGAACACAGATACGCAGTATTTT	CASSYSGQSNTDTQYF
TRBV6-1	.	.	TRBJ2-5	TGTGCCAGCAGTGAAGCTTTAGGACAGACACAAGAGACCCAGTACTTC	CASSEALGQTQETQYF
TRBV19	once	.	TRBJ2-1	TGTGCCAGTAGTATAGAGGGCACCGAGAGCTCCTACAATGAGCAGTTCTTC	CASSIEGTESSYNEQFF
TRBV19	.	.	TRBJ1-2	TGTGCCAGTACCGTATGGCAGGGGACCGCTAGCTATGGCTACACCTTC	CASTVWQGTASYGYTF
TRBV3-1/TRBV3-2	.	.	TRBJ1-6	TGTGCCAGCAGCCAAGATCTTCAACCCCTCCACTTT	CASSQDLQPLHF